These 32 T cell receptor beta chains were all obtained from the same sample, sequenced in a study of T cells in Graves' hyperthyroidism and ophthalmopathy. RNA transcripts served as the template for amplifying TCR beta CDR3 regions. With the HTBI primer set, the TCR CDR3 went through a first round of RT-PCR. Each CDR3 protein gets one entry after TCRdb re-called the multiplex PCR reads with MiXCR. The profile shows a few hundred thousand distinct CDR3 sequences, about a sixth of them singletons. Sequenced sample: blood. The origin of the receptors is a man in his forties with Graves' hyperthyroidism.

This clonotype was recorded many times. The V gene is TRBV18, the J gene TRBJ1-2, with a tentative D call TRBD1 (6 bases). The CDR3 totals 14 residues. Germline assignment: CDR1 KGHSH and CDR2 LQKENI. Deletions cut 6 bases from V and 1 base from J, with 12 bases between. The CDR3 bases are TGTGCCAGCTCGTCAGACAGGAATAACTATGGCTACACCTTC. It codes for CASSSDRNNYGYTF.

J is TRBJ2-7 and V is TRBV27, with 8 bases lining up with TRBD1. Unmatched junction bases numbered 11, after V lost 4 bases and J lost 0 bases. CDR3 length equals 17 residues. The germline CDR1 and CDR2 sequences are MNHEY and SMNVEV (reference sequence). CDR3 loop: CASSYTGGGESSYEQYF. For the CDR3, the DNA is TGTGCCAGCAGTTACACAGGGGGTGGGGAAAGCTCCTACGAGCAGTACTTC.

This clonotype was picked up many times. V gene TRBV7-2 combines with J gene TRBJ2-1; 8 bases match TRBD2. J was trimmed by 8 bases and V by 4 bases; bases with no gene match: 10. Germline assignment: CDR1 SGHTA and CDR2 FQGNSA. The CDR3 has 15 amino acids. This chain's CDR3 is CASSSARTSLDEQFF. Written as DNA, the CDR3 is TGTGCCAGCAGCTCCGCCCGGACTAGCCTCGATGAGCAGTTCTTC.

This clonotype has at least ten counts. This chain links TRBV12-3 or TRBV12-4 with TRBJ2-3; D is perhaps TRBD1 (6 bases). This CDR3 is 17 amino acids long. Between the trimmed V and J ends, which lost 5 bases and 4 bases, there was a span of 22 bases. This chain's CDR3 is CASSRTFTGIGADTQYF. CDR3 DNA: TGTGCCAGCAGTCGCACATTTACAGGGATAGGGGCAGATACGCAGTATTTT.

CDR3 coding DNA: TGCAGCGTTGAGCTGACAGCGAGGGGTTCCTACGAGCAGTACTTC. As protein: CSVELTARGSYEQYF. This sequence joins TRBV29-1 and TRBJ2-7, with D perhaps being TRBD1 or TRBD2 (5 bases each). Trimming removed 3 bases at V and 1 base at J, with 16 bases between. CDR3 length: 15 amino acids. Per germline, CDR1 SQVTM and CDR2 ANQGSEA.

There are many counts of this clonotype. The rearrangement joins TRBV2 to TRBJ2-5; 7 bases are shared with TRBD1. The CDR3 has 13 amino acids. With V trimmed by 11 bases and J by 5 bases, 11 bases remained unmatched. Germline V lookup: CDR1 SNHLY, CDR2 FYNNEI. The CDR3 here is CAGRLDRAETQYF. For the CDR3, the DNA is TGTGCCGGAAGACTCGACAGGGCCGAGACCCAGTACTTC. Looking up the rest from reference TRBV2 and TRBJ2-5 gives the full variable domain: EPEVTQTPSHQVTQMGQEVILRCVPISNHLYFYWYRQILGQKVEFLVSFYNNEISEKSEIFDDQFSVERPDGSNFTLKIRSTKLEDSAMYFCAGRLDRAETQYFGPGTRLLVL.

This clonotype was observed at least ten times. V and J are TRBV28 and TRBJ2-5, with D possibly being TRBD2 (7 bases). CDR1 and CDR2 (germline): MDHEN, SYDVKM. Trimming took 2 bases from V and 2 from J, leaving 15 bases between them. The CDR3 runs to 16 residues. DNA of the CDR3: TGTGCCAGCAGTTTAATCTGGGGGGGCAGGCAAGAGACCCAGTACTTC. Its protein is CASSLIWGGRQETQYF. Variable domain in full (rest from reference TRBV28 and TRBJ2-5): DVKVTQSSRYLVKRTGEKVFLECVQDMDHENMFWYRQDPGLGLRLIYFSYDVKMKEKGDIPEGYSVSREKKERFSLILESASTNQTSMYLCASSLIWGGRQETQYFGPGTRLLVL.

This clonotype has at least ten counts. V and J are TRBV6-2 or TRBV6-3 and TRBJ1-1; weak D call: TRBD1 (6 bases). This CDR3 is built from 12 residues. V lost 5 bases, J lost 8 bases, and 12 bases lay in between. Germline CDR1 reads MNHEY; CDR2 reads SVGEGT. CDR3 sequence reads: CASSTGGREAFF. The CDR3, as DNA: TGTGCCAGCAGTACGGGGGGGCGAGAAGCTTTCTTT.

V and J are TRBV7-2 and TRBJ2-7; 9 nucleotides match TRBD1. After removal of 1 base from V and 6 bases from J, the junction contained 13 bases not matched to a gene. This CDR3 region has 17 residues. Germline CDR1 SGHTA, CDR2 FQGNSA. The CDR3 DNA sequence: TGTGCCAGCAGCTTAGGGTCCGGGACAGGGCCCACCCTCGAGCAGTACTTC. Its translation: CASSLGSGTGPTLEQYF.

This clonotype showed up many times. In DNA, the CDR3 is TGTGCCAGCAGTCCCAACACCCCGTTCTCTGGAAACACCATATATTTT. Its translation: CASSPNTPFSGNTIYF. The chain recombines TRBV28 with TRBJ1-3; D unresolved. The CDR3 length is 16 residues. V lost 5 bases and J lost 0, with 14 bases in between. Germline values: CDR1 MDHEN, CDR2 SYDVKM.

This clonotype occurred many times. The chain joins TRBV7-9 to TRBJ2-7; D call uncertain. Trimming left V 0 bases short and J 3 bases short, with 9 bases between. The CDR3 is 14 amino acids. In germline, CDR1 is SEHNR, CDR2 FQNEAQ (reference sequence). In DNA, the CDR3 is TGTGCCAGCAGCTTAGCGCTGGGAAACTACGAGCAGTACTTC. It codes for CASSLALGNYEQYF.

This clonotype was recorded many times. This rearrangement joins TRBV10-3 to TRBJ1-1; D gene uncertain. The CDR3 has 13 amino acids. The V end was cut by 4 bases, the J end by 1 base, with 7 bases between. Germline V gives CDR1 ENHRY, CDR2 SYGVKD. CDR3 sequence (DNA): TGTGCCATCAGTGGACCCTGGAACACTGAAGCTTTCTTT. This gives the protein CAISGPWNTEAFF.

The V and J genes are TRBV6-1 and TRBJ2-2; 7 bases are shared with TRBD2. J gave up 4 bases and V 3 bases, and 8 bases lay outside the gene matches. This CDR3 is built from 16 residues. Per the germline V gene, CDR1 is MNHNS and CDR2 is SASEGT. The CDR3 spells CASSEYFERGTGELFF. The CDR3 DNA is TGTGCCAGCAGTGAGTATTTCGAGCGGGGCACCGGGGAGCTGTTTTTT.

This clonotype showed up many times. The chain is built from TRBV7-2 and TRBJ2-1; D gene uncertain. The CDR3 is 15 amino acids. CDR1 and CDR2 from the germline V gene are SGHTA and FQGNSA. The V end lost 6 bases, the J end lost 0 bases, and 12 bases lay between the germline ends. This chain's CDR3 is CASRPGYSSYNEQFF. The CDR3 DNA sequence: TGTGCCAGCAGACCGGGTTATAGCTCCTACAATGAGCAGTTCTTC. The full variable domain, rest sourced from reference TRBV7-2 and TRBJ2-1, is GAGVSQSPSNKVTEKGKDVELRCDPISGHTALYWYRQSLGQGLEFLIYFQGNSAPDKSGLPSDRFSAERTGGSVSTLTIQRTQQEDSAVYLCASRPGYSSYNEQFFGPGTRLTVL.

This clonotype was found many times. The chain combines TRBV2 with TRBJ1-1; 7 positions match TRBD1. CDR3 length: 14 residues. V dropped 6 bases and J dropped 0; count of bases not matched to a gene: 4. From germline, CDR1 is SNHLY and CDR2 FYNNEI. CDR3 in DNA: TGTGCCAGCAGGGATGGACAGGTGAACACTGAAGCTTTCTTT. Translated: CASRDGQVNTEAFF. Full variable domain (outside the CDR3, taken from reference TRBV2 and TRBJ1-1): EPEVTQTPSHQVTQMGQEVILRCVPISNHLYFYWYRQILGQKVEFLVSFYNNEISEKSEIFDDQFSVERPDGSNFTLKIRSTKLEDSAMYFCASRDGQVNTEAFFGQGTRLTVV.

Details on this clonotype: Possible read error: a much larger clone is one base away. Written as DNA, the CDR3 is TGTGCCAGTAGTTCCTGGCGTCTGACTAACGATGAGCAGTTCTTC. Its translation: CASSSWRLTNDEQFF. The chain employs TRBV19 and TRBJ2-1, with a possible D match to TRBD2 (5 bases). The CDR3 totals 15 residues. Between the trimmed V and J ends, which lost 5 bases and 8 bases, there was a span of 19 bases. Germline-derived CDR1 and CDR2 are LNHDA and SQIVND (reference sequence).

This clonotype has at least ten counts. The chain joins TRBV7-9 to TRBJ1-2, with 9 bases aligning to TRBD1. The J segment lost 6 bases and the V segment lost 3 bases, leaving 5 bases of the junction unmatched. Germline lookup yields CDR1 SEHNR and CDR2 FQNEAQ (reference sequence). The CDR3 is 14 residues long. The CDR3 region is CASSFGTGGDGYTF. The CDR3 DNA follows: TGTGCCAGCAGCTTTGGTACAGGGGGCGATGGCTACACCTTC.

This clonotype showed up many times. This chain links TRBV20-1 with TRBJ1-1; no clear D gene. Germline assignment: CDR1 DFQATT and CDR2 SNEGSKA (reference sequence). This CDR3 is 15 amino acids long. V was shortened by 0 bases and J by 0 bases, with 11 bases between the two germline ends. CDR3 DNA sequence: TGCAGTGCTAGAGATCTCTTGGGCGTGAACACTGAAGCTTTCTTT. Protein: CSARDLLGVNTEAFF.

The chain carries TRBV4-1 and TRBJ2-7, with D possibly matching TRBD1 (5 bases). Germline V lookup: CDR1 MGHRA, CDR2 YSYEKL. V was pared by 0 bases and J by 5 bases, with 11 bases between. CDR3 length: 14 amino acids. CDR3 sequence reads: CASSQESWGNEQYF. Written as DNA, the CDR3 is TGCGCCAGCAGCCAAGAGAGTTGGGGCAACGAGCAGTACTTC.

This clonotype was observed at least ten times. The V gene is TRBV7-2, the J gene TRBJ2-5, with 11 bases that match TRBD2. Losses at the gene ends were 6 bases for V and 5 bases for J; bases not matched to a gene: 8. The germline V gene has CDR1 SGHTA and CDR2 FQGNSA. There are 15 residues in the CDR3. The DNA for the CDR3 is TGTGCCAGCAGACTCCTAGCGGGGGGCAGGGAGACCCAGTACTTC. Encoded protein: CASRLLAGGRETQYF.

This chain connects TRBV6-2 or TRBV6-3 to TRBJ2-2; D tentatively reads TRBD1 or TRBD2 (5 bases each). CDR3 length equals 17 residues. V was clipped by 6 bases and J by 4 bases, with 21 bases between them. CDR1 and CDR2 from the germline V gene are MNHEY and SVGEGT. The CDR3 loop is CASSRGHSRRGTGELFF. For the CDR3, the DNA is TGTGCCAGCAGCCGCGGACACTCTCGACGGGGCACCGGGGAGCTGTTTTTT.

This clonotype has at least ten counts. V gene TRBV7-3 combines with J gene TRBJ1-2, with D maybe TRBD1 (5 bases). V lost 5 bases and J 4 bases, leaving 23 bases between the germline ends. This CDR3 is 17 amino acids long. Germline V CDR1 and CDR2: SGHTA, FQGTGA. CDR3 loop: CASSPFVRGRKSYGYTF. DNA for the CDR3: TGTGCCAGCAGCCCCTTCGTTCGGGGCCGCAAATCCTATGGCTACACCTTC. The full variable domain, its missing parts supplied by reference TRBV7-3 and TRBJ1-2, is GAGVSQTPSNKVTEKGKYVELRCDPISGHTALYWYRQSLGQGPEFLIYFQGTGAADDSGLPNDRFFAVRPEGSVSTLKIQRTERGDSAVYLCASSPFVRGRKSYGYTFGSGTRLTVV.

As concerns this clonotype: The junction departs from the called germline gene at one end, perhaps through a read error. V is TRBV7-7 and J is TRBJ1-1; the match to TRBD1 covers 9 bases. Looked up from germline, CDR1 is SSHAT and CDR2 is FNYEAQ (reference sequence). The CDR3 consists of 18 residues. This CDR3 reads CASSLGDRAPWENTEAFF. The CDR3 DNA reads TGTGCTAGCAGCTTAGGGGACAGGGCTCCGTGGGAAAACACTGAAGCTTTCTTT.

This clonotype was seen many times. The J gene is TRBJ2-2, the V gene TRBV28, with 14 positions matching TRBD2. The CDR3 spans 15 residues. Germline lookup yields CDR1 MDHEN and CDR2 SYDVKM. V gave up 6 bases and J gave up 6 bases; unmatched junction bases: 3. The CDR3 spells CASSGTSGGSGELFF. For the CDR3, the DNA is TGTGCCAGCAGCGGGACTAGCGGGGGTTCCGGGGAGCTGTTTTTT. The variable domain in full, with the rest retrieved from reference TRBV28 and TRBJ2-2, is DVKVTQSSRYLVKRTGEKVFLECVQDMDHENMFWYRQDPGLGLRLIYFSYDVKMKEKGDIPEGYSVSREKKERFSLILESASTNQTSMYLCASSGTSGGSGELFFGEGSRLTVL.

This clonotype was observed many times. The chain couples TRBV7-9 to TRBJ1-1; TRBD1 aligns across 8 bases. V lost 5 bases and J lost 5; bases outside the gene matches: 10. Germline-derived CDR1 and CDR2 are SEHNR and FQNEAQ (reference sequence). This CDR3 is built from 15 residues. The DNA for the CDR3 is TGTGCCAGCAGCCCACCGACAGGGGTTCGGACTGAAGCTTTCTTT. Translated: CASSPPTGVRTEAFF.

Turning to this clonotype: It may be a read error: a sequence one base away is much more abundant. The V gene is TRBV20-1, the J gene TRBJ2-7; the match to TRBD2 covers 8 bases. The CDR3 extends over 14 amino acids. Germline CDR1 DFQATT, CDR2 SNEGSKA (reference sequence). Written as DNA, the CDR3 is TGCAGTGCTAGAGACGGGACTAGTTCCTACGAGCAGTGCTTC. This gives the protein CSARDGTSSYEQCF.

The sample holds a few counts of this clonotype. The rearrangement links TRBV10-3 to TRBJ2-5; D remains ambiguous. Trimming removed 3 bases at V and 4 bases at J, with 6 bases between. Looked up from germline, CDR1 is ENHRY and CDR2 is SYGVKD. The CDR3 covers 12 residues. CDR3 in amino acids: CAISERRETQYF. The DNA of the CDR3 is TGTGCCATCAGTGAAAGGAGAGAGACCCAGTACTTC.

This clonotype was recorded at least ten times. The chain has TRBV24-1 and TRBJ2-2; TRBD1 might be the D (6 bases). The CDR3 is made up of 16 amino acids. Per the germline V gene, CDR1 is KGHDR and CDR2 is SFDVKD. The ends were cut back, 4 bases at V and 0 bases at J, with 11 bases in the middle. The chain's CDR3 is CATSDLQGANTGELFF. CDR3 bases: TGTGCCACCAGTGACCTACAGGGCGCGAACACCGGGGAGCTGTTTTTT.

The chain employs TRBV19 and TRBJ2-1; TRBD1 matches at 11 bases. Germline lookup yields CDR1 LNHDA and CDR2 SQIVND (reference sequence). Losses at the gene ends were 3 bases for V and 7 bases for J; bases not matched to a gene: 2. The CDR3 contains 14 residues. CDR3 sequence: CASSMGTGGNEQFF. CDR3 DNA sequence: TGTGCCAGTAGTATGGGGACAGGGGGTAATGAGCAGTTCTTC.

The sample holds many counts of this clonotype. The CDR3 spells CASSLQRTENTEAFF. CDR3 DNA: TGTGCCAGCTCACTGCAGAGGACGGAAAACACTGAAGCTTTCTTT. The chain uses TRBV18 and TRBJ1-1; D remains unclear. The ends were cut back, 4 bases at V and 2 bases at J, with 14 bases in the middle. The germline CDR1 and CDR2 sequences are KGHSH and LQKENI. The CDR3 totals 15 residues. The full variable domain, its missing parts supplied by reference TRBV18 and TRBJ1-1, is NAGVMQNPRHLVRRRGQEARLRCSPMKGHSHVYWYRQLPEEGLKFMVYLQKENIIDESGMPKERFSAEFPKEGPSILRIQQVVRGDSAAYFCASSLQRTENTEAFFGQGTRLTVV.

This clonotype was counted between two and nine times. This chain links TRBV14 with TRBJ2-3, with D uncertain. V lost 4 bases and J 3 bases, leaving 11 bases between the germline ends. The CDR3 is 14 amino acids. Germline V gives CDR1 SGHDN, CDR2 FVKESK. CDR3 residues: CASSLLGGTDTQYF. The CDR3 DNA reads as TGTGCCAGCAGCCTCCTAGGTGGGACAGATACGCAGTATTTT.

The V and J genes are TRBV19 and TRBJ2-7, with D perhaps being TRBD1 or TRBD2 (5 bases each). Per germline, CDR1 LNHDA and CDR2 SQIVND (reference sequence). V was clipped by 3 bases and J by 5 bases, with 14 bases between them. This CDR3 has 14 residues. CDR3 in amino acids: CASSIYGARNEQYF. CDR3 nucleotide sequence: TGTGCCAGTAGTATCTACGGGGCAAGGAACGAGCAGTACTTC.